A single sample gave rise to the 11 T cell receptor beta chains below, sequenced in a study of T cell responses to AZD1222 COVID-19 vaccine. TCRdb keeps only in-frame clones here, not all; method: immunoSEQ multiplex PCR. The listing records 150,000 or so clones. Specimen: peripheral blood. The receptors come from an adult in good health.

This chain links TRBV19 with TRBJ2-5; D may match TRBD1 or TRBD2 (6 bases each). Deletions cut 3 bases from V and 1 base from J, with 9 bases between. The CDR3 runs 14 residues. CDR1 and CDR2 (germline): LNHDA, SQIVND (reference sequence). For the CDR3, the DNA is TGTGCCAGTAGTATTGGAGGGGGCCAAGAGACCCAGTACTTC. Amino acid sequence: CASSIGGGQETQYF.

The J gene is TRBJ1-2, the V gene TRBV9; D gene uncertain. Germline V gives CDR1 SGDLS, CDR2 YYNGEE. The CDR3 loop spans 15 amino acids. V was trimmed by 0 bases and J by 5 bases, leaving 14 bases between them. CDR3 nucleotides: TGTGCCAGCAGCGTAGCCCAAGGACTGGTTTATGGCTACACCTTC. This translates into CASSVAQGLVYGYTF.

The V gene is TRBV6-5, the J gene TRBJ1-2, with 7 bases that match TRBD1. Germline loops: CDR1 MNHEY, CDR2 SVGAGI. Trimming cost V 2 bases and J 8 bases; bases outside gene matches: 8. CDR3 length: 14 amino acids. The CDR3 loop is CASSYGDSSRGYTF. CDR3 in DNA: TGTGCCAGCAGTTACGGGGACAGCTCTCGGGGCTACACCTTC.

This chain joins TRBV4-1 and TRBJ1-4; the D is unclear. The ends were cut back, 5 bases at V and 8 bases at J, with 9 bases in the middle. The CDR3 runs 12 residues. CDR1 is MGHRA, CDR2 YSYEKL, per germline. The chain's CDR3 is CASSGVGEKLFF. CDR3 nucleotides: TGCGCCAGCAGCGGGGTGGGGGAAAAACTGTTTTTT.

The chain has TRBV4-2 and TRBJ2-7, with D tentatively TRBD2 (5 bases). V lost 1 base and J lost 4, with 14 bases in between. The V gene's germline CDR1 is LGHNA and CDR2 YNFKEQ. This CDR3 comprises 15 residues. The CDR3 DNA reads TGTGCCAGCAGCCAAGCGGGGTCCAGCCTATACGAGCAGTACTTC. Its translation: CASSQAGSSLYEQYF.

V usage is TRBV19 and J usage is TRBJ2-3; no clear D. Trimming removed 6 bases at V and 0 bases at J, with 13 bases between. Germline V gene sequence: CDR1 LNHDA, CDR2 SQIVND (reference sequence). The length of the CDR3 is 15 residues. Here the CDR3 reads CASRLLGTSTDTQYF. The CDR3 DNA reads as TGTGCCAGTAGACTGCTGGGCACTAGCACAGATACGCAGTATTTT.

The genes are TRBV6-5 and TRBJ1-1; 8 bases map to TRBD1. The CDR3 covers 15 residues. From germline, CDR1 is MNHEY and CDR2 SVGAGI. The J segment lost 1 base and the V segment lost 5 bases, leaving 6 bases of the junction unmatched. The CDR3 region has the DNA TGTGCCAGCAGTCCGACAGGGGCTGGGAACACTGAAGCTTTCTTT. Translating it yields CASSPTGAGNTEAFF.

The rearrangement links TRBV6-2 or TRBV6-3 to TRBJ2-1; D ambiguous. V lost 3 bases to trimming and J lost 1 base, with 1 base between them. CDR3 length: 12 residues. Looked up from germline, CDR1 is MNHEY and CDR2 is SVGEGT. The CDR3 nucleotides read TGTGCCAGCAGTTATTCCTACAATGAGCAGTTCTTC. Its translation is CASSYSYNEQFF.

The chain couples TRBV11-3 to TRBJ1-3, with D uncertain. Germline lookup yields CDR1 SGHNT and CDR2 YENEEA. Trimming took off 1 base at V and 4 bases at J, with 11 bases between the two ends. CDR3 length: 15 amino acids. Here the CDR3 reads CASSLAPGSGNTIYF. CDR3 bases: TGTGCCAGCAGCTTAGCCCCGGGTTCGGGAAACACCATATATTTT.

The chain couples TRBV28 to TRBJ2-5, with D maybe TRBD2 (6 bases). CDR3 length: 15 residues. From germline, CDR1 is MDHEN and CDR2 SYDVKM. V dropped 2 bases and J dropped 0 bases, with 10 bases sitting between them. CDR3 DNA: TGTGCCAGCAGTTTAAGAACTAGCCACCAAGAGACCCAGTACTTC. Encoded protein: CASSLRTSHQETQYF.

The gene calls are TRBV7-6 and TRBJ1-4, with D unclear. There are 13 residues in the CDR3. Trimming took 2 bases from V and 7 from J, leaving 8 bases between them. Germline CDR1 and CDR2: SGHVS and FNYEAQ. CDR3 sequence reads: CASSLFPTEKLFF. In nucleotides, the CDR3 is TGTGCCAGCAGCTTATTCCCCACTGAAAAACTGTTTTTT.